These T cell receptor beta chains were read from a single sample in a study of blood T cell repertoires in COVID-19. The table came from immunoSEQ multiplex PCR; TCRdb's copy has only in-frame clones and leaves some out. The repertoire holds around 100,000 clones, with around nine tenths as singletons. The sample was peripheral blood. The receptors were sampled from a human donor in a cohort sampled during active COVID-19. Both conserved end residues are part of each CDR3. Each record gives: J gene, V gene, CDR3 protein.

>TRBJ2-3|TRBV11-1
CASSSDTGGTDTQYF
>TRBJ2-3|TRBV7-3
CASSLTAVGDTQYF
>TRBJ1-2|TRBV10-3
CATIRDRGTNYGYTF
>TRBJ2-3|TRBV25-1
CASSGRQGGTDTQYF
>TRBJ2-1|TRBV6-2/TRBV6-3
CASSYSKLAGGNEQFF
>TRBJ2-2|TRBV21-1
CASSSRAVRSRVTGELFF
>TRBJ2-3|TRBV11-3
CASSLGGGQGQTNMDTQYF
>TRBJ2-1|TRBV3-1/TRBV3-2
CASSLSGVGASYNEQFF
>TRBJ1-1|TRBV10-3
CAISENSVNTEAFF
>TRBJ1-2|TRBV18
CASSLGRRYGYTF
>TRBJ1-5|TRBV7-6
CASSLGAGQPQHF
>TRBJ2-7|TRBV19
CASSGTGSVEQYF
>TRBJ1-2|TRBV11-3
CASSPGQGNYGYTF
>TRBJ2-1|TRBV28
CASSTTRLAGGRYNEQFF
>TRBJ1-4|TRBV14
CASSQGIWGTGEKLFF
>TRBJ2-7|TRBV6-5
CASSSRGGRSYEQYF
>TRBJ2-5|TRBV6-5
CASSPRVRRETQYF
>TRBJ1-2|TRBV7-2
CASSFFGNYGYTF
>TRBJ1-3|TRBV15
CATSSPGTTSGNTIYF
>TRBJ2-3|TRBV10-2
CATETSGSPTTQYF
>TRBJ1-1|TRBV18
CASSSRQPLEAFF
>TRBJ1-5|TRBV2
CASRYRVGNQPQHF
>TRBJ2-7|TRBV21-1
CASSKVSGTGEGYEQYF
>TRBJ1-3|TRBV28
CASSLSGVGGGNTIYF
>TRBJ2-1|TRBV7-8
CASSSDRVGEQFF
>TRBJ1-4|TRBV6-5
CASSQRGGTNEKLFF
>TRBJ1-3|TRBV15
CATSREQFGGNTIYF
>TRBJ2-5|TRBV7-6
CASSSKETQYF
>TRBJ2-2|TRBV15
CATSSTGYTGELFF
>TRBJ2-1|TRBV7-2
CASSPGRTSIEQFF
>TRBJ2-1|TRBV7-9
CASTMGTSSYNEQFF
>TRBJ2-7|TRBV5-1
CASSVDRYHEQYF
>TRBJ2-3|TRBV11-2
CASGPVRGGATDTQYF
>TRBJ2-2|TRBV11-3
CASRYRDTGELFF
>TRBJ1-4|TRBV10-3
CATSPDRATNEKLFF
>TRBJ1-2|TRBV12-5
CASGLVRGDGYTF
>TRBJ2-7|TRBV6-2/TRBV6-3
CASSYTNRWDEAGTYEQYF
>TRBJ1-2|TRBV18
CASSPDRNYGYTF
>TRBJ1-2|TRBV5-1
CASSLAGGAFVYGYTF
>TRBJ2-1|TRBV29-1
CSATSGSGNEQFF
>TRBJ2-7|TRBV5-5
CASSLRGATDYEQYF
>TRBJ1-2|TRBV9
CASSASTGAGGYTF
>TRBJ2-7|TRBV30
CAWDQGVAIGEQYF
>TRBJ2-7|TRBV5-1
CASSLGLVGGDEQYF
>TRBJ2-1|TRBV3-1/TRBV3-2
CASSQGSGLAGALGFF
>TRBJ1-6|TRBV11-3
CASSLDRSYNSPLHF
>TRBJ2-1|TRBV9
CASSGTSGNSYNEQFF
>TRBJ2-7|TRBV27
CASRGFSYEQYF
>TRBJ2-5|TRBV4-3
CASSQDSGATETQYF
>TRBJ2-5|TRBV13
CASSLSEGAIRETQYF
>TRBJ2-1|TRBV6-2/TRBV6-3
CASSYPTGTGSYNEQFF
>TRBJ2-3|TRBV7-3
CASSPVAGGMTDTQYF
>TRBJ2-3|TRBV24-1
CATSDPGEGTTDTQYF
>TRBJ2-3|TRBV7-2
CASSLAASGSTDTQYF
>TRBJ1-4|TRBV28
CATGGLEGKLFF